Listed below are T cell receptor beta chains from one sample, sequenced in a study of cytomegalovirus exposure and HLA in healthy donors. The protocol was immunoSEQ multiplex PCR, while the TCRdb copy is restricted to in-frame clones and leaves out a portion. The sample holds 130,000 or so clones, around 80% seen once. Sequenced: PBMCs. These receptors came from a woman between 18 and 29 years old in good health and CMV-seropositive. The CDR3 runs from the conserved cysteine through the conserved F or W. A D gene is named only where the DNA matches it firmly. Rows give clone size only sometimes, using once, few, many, or a class for an expanded clone.

>TRBD2|-|TRBV13|TRBJ2-5
CASSLGAGVEETQYF
TGTGCCAGCAGCTTAGGAGCGGGGGTCGAGGAGACCCAGTACTTC
>TRBD1|-|TRBV5-5|TRBJ2-7
CASTTRGQAAYEQYF
TGTGCCAGCACCACCCGCGGACAGGCCGCCTACGAGCAGTACTTC
>TRBD2|-|TRBV19|TRBJ2-2
CASTPGGLAGRELFF
TGTGCCAGTACCCCAGGGGGACTAGCGGGGAGGGAGCTGTTTTTT
>TRBD1|-|TRBV9|TRBJ2-1
CASSVTQGSEQFF
TGTGCCAGCAGCGTAACACAGGGGAGTGAGCAGTTCTTC
>-|-|TRBV10-3|TRBJ2-1
CAISELSGDEQFF
TGTGCCATCAGTGAGCTGTCAGGGGATGAGCAGTTCTTC
>TRBD2|-|TRBV4-2|TRBJ2-7
CASSQDKWTSGGEQYF
TGTGCCAGCAGCCAAGATAAGTGGACTAGCGGAGGCGAGCAGTACTTC
>-|-|TRBV4-1|TRBJ2-6
CASSQDPISGANVLTF
TGCGCCAGCAGCCAAGACCCAATCTCTGGGGCCAACGTCCTGACTTTC
>-|-|TRBV5-1|TRBJ2-3
CASSFEGGEDTQYF
TGCGCCAGCAGCTTTGAGGGGGGGGAGGATACGCAGTATTTT
>TRBD2|once|TRBV11-2|TRBJ2-5
CASSSGRDYLEETQYF
TGTGCCAGCAGCTCGGGCCGGGACTACCTAGAAGAGACCCAGTACTTC
>-|-|TRBV5-1|TRBJ1-2
CASSSLPQDYYGYTF
TGCGCCAGCAGCAGTCTACCCCAAGATTACTATGGCTACACCTTC
>-|-|TRBV12-5|TRBJ2-1
CASVEGGDEQFF
TGTGCTAGTGTGGAGGGAGGCGATGAGCAGTTCTTC
>-|once|TRBV11-2|TRBJ1-3
CASSTGQFRNTIYF
TGTGCCAGCAGCACCGGACAGTTTAGAAACACCATATATTTT
>TRBD2|-|TRBV2|TRBJ2-7
CASATASGSYEQYF
TGTGCCAGCGCGACGGCTAGCGGCTCCTACGAGCAGTACTTC
>-|-|TRBV2|TRBJ1-2
CASSDNTGTLGYTF
TGTGCCAGCAGTGACAACACCGGGACACTCGGCTACACCTTC
>-|few|TRBV7-6|TRBJ2-1
CASSRGGLSYNEQFF
TGTGCCAGCAGCCGCGGGGGCCTCTCCTACAATGAGCAGTTCTTC
>-|-|TRBV29-1|TRBJ2-3
CSVEKPGREDTQYF
TGCAGCGTCGAAAAACCGGGCAGGGAAGATACGCAGTATTTT
>TRBD2|few|TRBV19|TRBJ2-7
CASSILGTSGTPYEQYF
TGTGCCAGTAGTATCTTAGGGACTAGCGGAACCCCCTACGAGCAGTACTTC
>-|-|TRBV25-1|TRBJ1-3
CASWGGTRNTIYF
TGTGCCAGCTGGGGGGGGACTAGAAACACCATATATTTT
>-|-|TRBV11-2|TRBJ1-1
CASSLGTVNTEAFF
TGTGCCAGCAGCTTAGGGACAGTTAACACTGAAGCTTTCTTT
>TRBD2|few|TRBV6-1|TRBJ2-1
CASSGDRGGILNEQFF
TGTGCCAGCAGTGGAGATCGGGGGGGCATCCTTAATGAGCAGTTCTTC
>TRBD2|-|TRBV5-4|TRBJ2-7
CASSREDLAGKYEQYF
TGTGCCAGCAGCCGGGAGGATCTAGCGGGGAAGTACGAGCAGTACTTC
>-|-|TRBV9|TRBJ2-2
CASSTSDSKRTGELFF
TGTGCCAGCAGTACCTCGGACTCAAAAAGGACCGGGGAGCTGTTTTTT
>TRBD2|-|TRBV5-6|TRBJ2-1
CASSLGASGGYNEQFF
TGTGCCAGCAGCTTGGGAGCTAGCGGGGGTTACAATGAGCAGTTCTTC
>-|-|TRBV30|TRBJ2-7
CAWSVRIGQSHEQYF
TGTGCCTGGAGTGTACGGATAGGACAGTCCCACGAGCAGTACTTC
>-|-|TRBV21-1|TRBJ2-1
CASSKGRKKEIGYNEQFF
TGTGCCAGCAGCAAAGGAAGGAAGAAGGAGATCGGCTACAATGAGCAGTTCTTC
>-|-|TRBV30|TRBJ2-2
CAWTRTNTGELFF
TGTGCCTGGACCCGGACTAACACCGGGGAGCTGTTTTTT
>TRBD1|-|TRBV5-1|TRBJ2-7
CASSYGTGRYEQYF
TGCGCCAGCAGCTACGGGACAGGGCGGTACGAGCAGTACTTC
>-|-|TRBV11-2|TRBJ2-1
CASSLAQYNEQFF
TGTGCCAGCAGCTTGGCACAGTACAATGAGCAGTTCTTC
>-|-|TRBV7-3|TRBJ2-2
CASSLSEAGELFF
TGTGCCAGCAGCTTAAGCGAAGCCGGGGAGCTGTTTTTT